These 17 T cell receptor beta chains came from one sample sequenced in a study of blood T cell repertoires in COVID-19. Assay: immunoSEQ multiplex PCR; the TCRdb copy retains only in-frame clones and omits some. The table includes approximately 150,000 clones, roughly 85% detected once. Material for sequencing was PBMCs or T cells enriched from blood (not recorded which). The receptors here all came from a woman in her 70s in a cohort exposed to, infected with or recovered from COVID-19 (not recorded which).

The chain couples TRBV30 to TRBJ1-3; 7 bases match TRBD1. Losses at the gene ends were 5 bases for V and 1 base for J; bases not matched to a gene: 5. The CDR3 length is 14 residues. The germline gives CDR1 GTSNPN, CDR2 SVGIG (reference sequence). CDR3 residues: CAWDRVGSGNTIYF. The CDR3 region has the DNA TGTGCCTGGGACAGGGTCGGTTCTGGAAACACCATATATTTT. Drawing the rest from reference TRBV30 and TRBJ1-3, the complete variable domain is SQTIHQWPATLVQPVGSPLSLECTVEGTSNPNLYWYRQAAGRGLQLLFYSVGIGQISSEVPQNLSASRPQDRQFILSSKKLLLSDSGFYLCAWDRVGSGNTIYFGEGSWLTVV.

The V gene is TRBV10-3, the J gene TRBJ1-3; TRBD1 is a possible D gene (5 bases). The CDR3 covers 15 residues. V lost 6 bases, J lost 0 bases, and 12 bases lay in between. Germline V gene data show CDR1 as ENHRY and CDR2 as SYGVKD. This CDR3 reads CAIRSGQTSGNTIYF. Written as DNA, the CDR3 is TGTGCCATCAGATCCGGACAAACCTCTGGAAACACCATATATTTT.

The V gene is TRBV27, the J gene TRBJ2-6; the match to TRBD2 covers 7 bases. Per the germline V gene, CDR1 is MNHEY and CDR2 is SMNVEV (reference sequence). The CDR3 runs 17 residues. Unmatched junction bases numbered 4, after V lost 2 bases and J lost 0 bases. The CDR3 DNA is TGTGCCAGCAGTTTAGCGGGAGATCTCTCTGGGGCCAACGTCCTGACTTTC. It codes for CASSLAGDLSGANVLTF.

In its sample, this clone was seen a few times. The chain is built from TRBV5-5 and TRBJ1-5; TRBD1 is a possible D gene (6 bases). This CDR3 is 15 amino acids long. The ends were cut back, 0 bases at V and 6 bases at J, with 13 bases in the middle. Germline lookup yields CDR1 SGHKS and CDR2 YYEKEE (reference sequence). The CDR3 coding sequence is TGTGCCAGCAGCTTGGAACTCAGGGGCGCTCAGCCCCAGCATTTT. Protein: CASSLELRGAQPQHF. Full variable domain (remainder filled in from reference TRBV5-5 and TRBJ1-5): DAGVTQSPTHLIKTRGQQVTLRCSPISGHKSVSWYQQVLGQGPQFIFQYYEKEERGRGNFPDRFSARQFPNYSSELNVNALLLGDSALYLCASSLELRGAQPQHFGDGTRLSIL.

The genes are TRBV4-1 and TRBJ1-5, with a weak D call TRBD1 (5 bases). Deletions cut 0 bases from V and 3 bases from J, with 6 bases between. There are 14 residues in the CDR3. Germline V lookup: CDR1 MGHRA, CDR2 YSYEKL. CDR3 residues: CASSQEQVNQPQHF. CDR3 coding DNA: TGCGCCAGCAGCCAAGAACAGGTCAATCAGCCCCAGCATTTT.

This clone was picked up a small number of times. The V call is TRBV5-4, the J call TRBJ2-1; the match to TRBD2 covers 12 bases. The CDR3 runs to 16 residues. Looked up from germline, CDR1 is SGHNT and CDR2 is YYREEE (reference sequence). Trimming took 3 bases from V and 10 from J; bases not matched to a gene: 11. CDR3 nucleotide sequence: TGTGCCAGCAGCTCGCCACTAGCGGGGGGCTTAGGGGAGCAGTTCTTC. Amino acids: CASSSPLAGGLGEQFF.

This clone was counted many times. V usage is TRBV5-1 and J usage is TRBJ1-1, with TRBD1 matching over 7 bases. The junction had 7 bases not matched to a gene; V was cut back by 1 base and J by 1 base. CDR3 length equals 16 residues. The germline CDR1 and CDR2 sequences are SGHRS and YFSETQ. CDR3 in DNA: TGCGCCAGCAGCTTGTATCCACAGGGGACGAACACTGAAGCTTTCTTT. This codes for CASSLYPQGTNTEAFF.

This chain joins TRBV28 and TRBJ2-5; 8 bases fit TRBD2. CDR3 length: 14 residues. V trimming: 5 bases; J trimming: 3 bases; junction bases outside the gene matches: 5. Germline V gene lookup returns CDR1 MDHEN and CDR2 SYDVKM. CDR3 sequence (DNA): TGTGCCAGCAGTCCCGGGGGGGACGAAGAGACCCAGTACTTC. Encoded protein: CASSPGGDEETQYF.

This chain joins TRBV2 and TRBJ2-5; 12 bases align to TRBD1. The CDR3 is 13 amino acids. Germline CDR1 SNHLY, CDR2 FYNNEI. J gave up 4 bases and V 9 bases, and 3 bases lay outside the gene matches. DNA for the CDR3: TGTGCCAGTTGGGACAGGGGGCCAGAGACCCAGTACTTC. Translated: CASWDRGPETQYF.

This clone was detected only once. The junction departs from the called germline gene at one end, perhaps through a read error. The gene calls are TRBV12-3 or TRBV12-4 and TRBJ1-4, with a tentative D call TRBD1 (5 bases). The CDR3 has 11 residues. CDR3 bases: TGTGCCAGCAGTTTGGGGGGGGATCAAATTTTT. The encoded protein is CASSLGGDQIF.

The rearrangement uses TRBV4-2 and TRBJ2-3, with TRBD1 as a possible D gene (5 bases). CDR1 and CDR2 (germline): LGHNA, YNFKEQ. The V end was cut by 0 bases, the J end by 3 bases, with 13 bases between. This CDR3 region has 16 residues. This chain's CDR3 is CASSQDVGARTDTQYF. In DNA form, the CDR3 reads TGTGCCAGCAGCCAAGATGTAGGGGCTAGGACAGATACGCAGTATTTT.

Here the CDR3 reads CASGLYPGGSPFDEQYF. In DNA form, the CDR3 reads TGTGCTAGTGGTTTGTACCCCGGGGGGTCACCCTTTGATGAGCAGTACTTC. The J gene is TRBJ2-7, the V gene TRBV12-5; 7 positions agree with TRBD2. CDR1 and CDR2 (germline): LGHNT, FRNRAP. The CDR3 totals 17 residues. The V segment lost 2 bases and the J segment 7 bases; nucleotides outside the gene matches: 17.

CDR3 nucleotides: TGTGCCAGCCGAACGACAGGGGATCGTATAGATACGCAGTATTTT. It codes for CASRTTGDRIDTQYF. J is TRBJ2-3 and V is TRBV25-1, with 8 bases identical to TRBD1. Per germline, CDR1 MGHDK and CDR2 SYGVNS. The length of the CDR3 is 15 residues. V lost 8 bases and J lost 5; bases outside the gene matches: 12.

V gene TRBV6-2 or TRBV6-3 combines with J gene TRBJ2-5, with D maybe TRBD2 (5 bases). The CDR3 length is 16 residues. V lost 2 bases and J lost 2, with 15 bases in between. Germline CDR1 MNHEY, CDR2 SVGEGT. CDR3 in amino acids: CASSYVAKERQETQYF. The CDR3 nucleotides read TGTGCCAGCAGTTACGTAGCAAAGGAGCGGCAAGAGACCCAGTACTTC.

The V and J genes are TRBV5-4 and TRBJ1-3; no reliable D call. The V end was cut by 8 bases, the J end by 0 bases, with 9 bases between. The CDR3 runs to 13 residues. CDR1 and CDR2 from the germline V gene are SGHNT and YYREEE (reference sequence). The CDR3 nucleotides read TGTGCCAGTGCGTCAGGCTCTGGAAACACCATATATTTT. Its translation: CASASGSGNTIYF.

CDR3 in amino acids: CASRKRESGGEQFF. As DNA, the CDR3 is TGTGCCAGCAGGAAGCGGGAGTCGGGCGGTGAGCAGTTCTTC. This chain links TRBV3-1 (or the pseudogene TRBV3-2) with TRBJ2-1; 8 positions match TRBD2. Per germline, CDR1 LGHDT and CDR2 YNNKEL (reference sequence). V dropped 6 bases and J dropped 9; count of bases not matched to a gene: 10. The CDR3 sequence is 14 residues long.

This clone occurred once. The chain recombines TRBV18 with TRBJ2-7; TRBD1 aligns across 11 bases. Germline V gene sequence: CDR1 KGHSH, CDR2 LQKENI. The junction had 4 bases not matched to a gene; V was cut back by 6 bases and J by 3 bases. The CDR3 extends over 14 amino acids. CDR3 amino acids: CASSTGTGGYEQYF. CDR3 bases: TGTGCCAGCTCTACGGGGACAGGGGGCTACGAGCAGTACTTC. Drawing the rest from reference TRBV18 and TRBJ2-7, the complete variable domain is NAGVMQNPRHLVRRRGQEARLRCSPMKGHSHVYWYRQLPEEGLKFMVYLQKENIIDESGMPKERFSAEFPKEGPSILRIQQVVRGDSAAYFCASSTGTGGYEQYFGPGTRLTVT.